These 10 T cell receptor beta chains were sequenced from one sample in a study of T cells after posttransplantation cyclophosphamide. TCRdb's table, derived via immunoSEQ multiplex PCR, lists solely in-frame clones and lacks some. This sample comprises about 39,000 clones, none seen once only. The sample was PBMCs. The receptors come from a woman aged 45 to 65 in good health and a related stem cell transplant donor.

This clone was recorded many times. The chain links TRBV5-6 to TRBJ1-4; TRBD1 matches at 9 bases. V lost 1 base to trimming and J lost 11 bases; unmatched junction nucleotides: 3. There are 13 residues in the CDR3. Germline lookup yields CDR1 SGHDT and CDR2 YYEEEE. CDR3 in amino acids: CASSLTDRGKLFF. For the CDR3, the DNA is TGTGCCAGCAGCTTGACCGACAGGGGGAAACTGTTTTTT.

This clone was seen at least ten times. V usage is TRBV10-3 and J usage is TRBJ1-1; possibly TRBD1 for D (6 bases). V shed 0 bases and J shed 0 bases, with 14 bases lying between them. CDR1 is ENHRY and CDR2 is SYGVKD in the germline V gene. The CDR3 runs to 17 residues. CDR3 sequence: CAISESIAGQMNTEAFF. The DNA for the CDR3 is TGTGCCATCAGTGAGTCGATTGCCGGACAGATGAACACTGAAGCTTTCTTT.

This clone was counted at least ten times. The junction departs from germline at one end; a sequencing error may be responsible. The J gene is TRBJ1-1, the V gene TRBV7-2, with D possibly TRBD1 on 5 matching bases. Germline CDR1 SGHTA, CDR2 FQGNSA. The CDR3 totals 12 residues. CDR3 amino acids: CASSPGGGGTVF. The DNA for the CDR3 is TGTGCCAGCAGCCCCGGGGGAGGAGGTACTGTCTTT. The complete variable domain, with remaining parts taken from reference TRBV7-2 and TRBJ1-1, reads GAGVSQSPSNKVTEKGKDVELRCDPISGHTALYWYRQSLGQGLEFLIYFQGNSAPDKSGLPSDRFSAERTGGSVSTLTIQRTQQEDSAVYLCASSPGGGGTVFGQGTRLTVV.

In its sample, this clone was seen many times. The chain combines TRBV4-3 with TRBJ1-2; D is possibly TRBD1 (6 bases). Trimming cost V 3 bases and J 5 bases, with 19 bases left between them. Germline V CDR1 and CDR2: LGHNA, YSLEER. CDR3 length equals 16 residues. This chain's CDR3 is CASSQATENRVYGYTF. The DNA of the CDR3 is TGCGCCAGCAGCCAGGCCACCGAGAACAGGGTATATGGCTACACCTTC.

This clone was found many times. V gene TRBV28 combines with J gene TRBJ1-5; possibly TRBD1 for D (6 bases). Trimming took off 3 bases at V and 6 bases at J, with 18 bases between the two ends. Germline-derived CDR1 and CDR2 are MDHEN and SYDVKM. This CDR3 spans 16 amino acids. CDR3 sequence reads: CASSLPVAGATQPQHF. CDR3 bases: TGTGCCAGCAGTTTGCCCGTGGCGGGGGCAACTCAGCCCCAGCATTTT.

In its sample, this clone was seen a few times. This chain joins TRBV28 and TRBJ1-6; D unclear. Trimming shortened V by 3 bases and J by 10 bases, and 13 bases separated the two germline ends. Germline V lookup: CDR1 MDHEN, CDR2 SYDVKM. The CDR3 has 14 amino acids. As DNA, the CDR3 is TGTGCCAGCAGTTTGTCTGGGGAGGGATCACCCCTCCACTTT. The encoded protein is CASSLSGEGSPLHF.

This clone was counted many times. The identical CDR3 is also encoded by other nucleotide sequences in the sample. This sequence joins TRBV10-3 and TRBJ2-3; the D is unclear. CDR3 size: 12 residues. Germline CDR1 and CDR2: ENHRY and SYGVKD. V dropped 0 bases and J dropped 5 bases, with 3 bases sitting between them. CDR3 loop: CAISESRDTQYF. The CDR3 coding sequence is TGTGCCATCAGTGAGTCGAGAGATACGCAGTATTTT.

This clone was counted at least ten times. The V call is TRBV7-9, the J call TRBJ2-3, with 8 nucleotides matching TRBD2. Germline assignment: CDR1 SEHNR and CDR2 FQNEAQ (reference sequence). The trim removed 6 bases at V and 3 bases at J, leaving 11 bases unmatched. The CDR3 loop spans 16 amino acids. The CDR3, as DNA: TGTGCCAGCAGACCTAAGAGGACTAGCCTTACAGATACGCAGTATTTT. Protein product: CASRPKRTSLTDTQYF.

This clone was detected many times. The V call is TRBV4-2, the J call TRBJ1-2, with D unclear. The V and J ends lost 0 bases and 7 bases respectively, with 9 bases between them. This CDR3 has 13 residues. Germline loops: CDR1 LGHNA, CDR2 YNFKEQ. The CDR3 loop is CASSQDPVSGYTF. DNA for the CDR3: TGTGCCAGCAGCCAAGATCCGGTGAGTGGCTACACCTTC.

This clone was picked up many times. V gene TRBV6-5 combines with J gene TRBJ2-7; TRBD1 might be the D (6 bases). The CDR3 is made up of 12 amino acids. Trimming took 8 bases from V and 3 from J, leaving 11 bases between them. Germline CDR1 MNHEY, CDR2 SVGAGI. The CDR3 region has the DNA TGTGCCAGCCGGACAGAGGACTACGAGCAGTACTTC. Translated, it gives CASRTEDYEQYF.